Listed below are T cell receptor beta chains from one sample, sequenced in a study of blood T cells in healthy people across ages. TCRdb redid the calling of the 5' RACE reads with MiXCR, one entry per CDR3 protein. This table has roughly 1.9 million distinct CDR3 sequences, more than 35% appearing once. Sequences were obtained from blood. The receptors originated from a human donor in good health. The conserved cysteine and the conserved F or W are not part of the CDR3 here. Each record gives: V gene, D gene, CDR3 protein. D genes are given only for firm matches.

v_call: TRBV5-6
d_call: -
cdr3_aa: ASSLSVGEPQH

v_call: TRBV7-2
d_call: -
cdr3_aa: ASSALRGADTQY

v_call: TRBV18
d_call: -
cdr3_aa: ASSPPSGSNQPQH

v_call: TRBV2
d_call: TRBD1
cdr3_aa: ASSDLWTGGEGTGDTQY

v_call: TRBV6-5
d_call: -
cdr3_aa: ASSYAREAF

v_call: TRBV5-1
d_call: TRBD2
cdr3_aa: ASSSPPASGNEQF

v_call: TRBV13
d_call: TRBD2
cdr3_aa: ASSERGPPYEQY

v_call: TRBV7-2
d_call: -
cdr3_aa: ASSLLLGGQEQF

v_call: TRBV27
d_call: -
cdr3_aa: ASPKARVLAKNIQY

v_call: TRBV5-1
d_call: TRBD1
cdr3_aa: TSKGQLNTEAF

v_call: TRBV9
d_call: -
cdr3_aa: ASSVGDRDYSGANVLT

v_call: TRBV4-3
d_call: -
cdr3_aa: ASSQDSGAYNEQF

v_call: TRBV20-1
d_call: -
cdr3_aa: SAIHRGRRLGYNEQF

v_call: TRBV20-1
d_call: -
cdr3_aa: SAREGTEAF

v_call: TRBV5-1
d_call: -
cdr3_aa: ASSVDYPQGDEQF